This paragraph covers one TCR beta chain sequence. Template material for amplifying TCR beta CDR3 regions consisted of RNA transcripts. With the HTBI primer set, the TCR CDR3 went through a first round of RT-PCR. TCRdb called the multiplex PCR reads again in MiXCR, with one record for every CDR3 protein. This table holds more than 300,000 distinct CDR3 sequences, 17% found once. Trimming pared 4 bases from V and 7 bases from J, leaving 19 bases between. CDR1 DFQATT and CDR2 SNEGSKA come from the germline V gene (reference sequence). This CDR3 region has 14 residues. The sample originates from a study of T cells in Graves' hyperthyroidism and ophthalmopathy.

The rearrangement uses TRBV20-1 and TRBJ2-5, with D possibly TRBD1 on 6 matching bases. The sequence came from a woman in her twenties or thirties with Graves' hyperthyroidism that later progressed to Graves' ophthalmopathy. The specimen was blood. Written as DNA, the CDR3 is TGCAGTGCTAATACCAAACAGGGCCGTGGGACCCAGTACTTC. Encoded protein: CSANTKQGRGTQYF.